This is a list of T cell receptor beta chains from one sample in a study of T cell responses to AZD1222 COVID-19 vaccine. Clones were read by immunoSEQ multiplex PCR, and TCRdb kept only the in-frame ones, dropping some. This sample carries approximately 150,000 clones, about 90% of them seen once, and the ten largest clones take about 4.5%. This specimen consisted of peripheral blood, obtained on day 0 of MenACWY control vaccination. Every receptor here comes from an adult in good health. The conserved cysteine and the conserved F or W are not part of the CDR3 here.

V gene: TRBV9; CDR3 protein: ASSPPGLALSGEQF
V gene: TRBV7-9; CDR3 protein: ASSGRLVGRTGPKDTQY
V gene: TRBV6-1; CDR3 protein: ASSEVSRTTASLRNTIY
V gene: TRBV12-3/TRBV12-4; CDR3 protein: ASSRGSVGQF
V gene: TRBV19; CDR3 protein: ASSISPFTDTQY
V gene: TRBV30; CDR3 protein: AWSVQGPYGYT
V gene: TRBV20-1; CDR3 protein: SASWDRRLYEQY
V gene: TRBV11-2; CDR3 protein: ASSLVFRGGNTGELF
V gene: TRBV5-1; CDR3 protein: ASSLRDDHNEQF
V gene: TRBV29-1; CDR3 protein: SVALTGTYEQY
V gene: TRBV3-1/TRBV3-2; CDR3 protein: ASSQVGGEYGYT